Listed below are T cell receptor beta chains from one sample, sequenced in a study of cytomegalovirus exposure and HLA in healthy donors. TCRdb keeps only in-frame clones here, not all; method: immunoSEQ multiplex PCR. This table holds 150,000 to 200,000 clones, over 75% found once. Sample: PBMCs. The receptors derive from a man aged 18 to 29 in good health and CMV-seropositive. CDR3s include the opening cysteine and the closing phenylalanine or tryptophan. A D gene is named only where the DNA matches it firmly. Where a row states a size, it is once, few, many or the class of an expanded clone; other rows omit it.

clone_size,v_call,j_call,d_call,cdr3_aa,cdr3_nt
NA,TRBV5-1,TRBJ2-7,TRBD1,CASSEPGQGFYEQYF,TGCGCCAGCAGCGAACCGGGACAGGGGTTCTACGAGCAGTACTTC
NA,TRBV11-2,TRBJ1-5,TRBD1,CASSYDREVQPQHF,TGTGCCAGCAGCTACGACAGGGAGGTTCAGCCCCAGCATTTT
NA,TRBV4-2,TRBJ2-6,NA,CASSPDISGANVLTF,TGTGCCAGCAGTCCCGACATCTCTGGGGCCAACGTCCTGACTTTC
NA,TRBV4-2,TRBJ2-5,NA,CASSQDRRGETQYF,TGTGCCAGCAGCCAAGATAGGCGCGGGGAGACCCAGTACTTC
NA,TRBV5-1,TRBJ2-1,TRBD2,CASSSSGGTYNEQFF,TGCGCCAGCAGCTCTAGCGGGGGGACCTACAATGAGCAGTTCTTC
NA,TRBV10-3,TRBJ2-7,TRBD1,CAIRQRGQGSGEQYF,TGTGCCATCAGGCAAAGAGGACAGGGTTCTGGAGAGCAGTACTTC
few,TRBV9,TRBJ1-1,TRBD1,CASSVALGTENTEAFF,TGTGCCAGCAGCGTAGCTCTGGGGACAGAGAACACTGAAGCTTTCTTT
NA,TRBV10-3,TRBJ2-6,TRBD1,CATTGGAGGANVLTF,TGTGCCACGACAGGGGGCGCGGGCGGGGCCAACGTCCTGACTTTC
NA,TRBV6-6,TRBJ2-3,TRBD2,CASTAGGLTDTQYF,TGTGCCAGCACCGCGGGGGGTCTCACAGATACGCAGTATTTT
once,TRBV7-2,TRBJ1-6,TRBD1,CASSSPGQGIISSPLHF,TGTGCCAGCAGCTCCCCGGGACAGGGGATTATTAGTTCACCCCTCCACTTT
NA,TRBV4-3,TRBJ2-7,NA,CASSQAAGTYEQYF,TGCGCCAGCAGCCAAGCCGCGGGGACCTACGAGCAGTACTTC
NA,TRBV10-3,TRBJ2-3,NA,CAISESRSDTQYF,TGTGCCATCAGTGAGTCTCGTTCGGATACGCAGTATTTT
NA,TRBV5-1,TRBJ2-1,NA,CASRETAGPSSYNEQFF,TGCGCCAGCAGGGAGACGGCGGGGCCGAGCTCCTACAATGAGCAGTTCTTC
NA,TRBV30,TRBJ2-7,NA,CAWSGLNGQLSYEQYF,TGTGCCTGGAGCGGACTAAACGGCCAGCTTTCCTACGAGCAGTACTTC
NA,TRBV19,TRBJ2-7,NA,CASGQSYEQYF,TGTGCCAGCGGACAGTCCTACGAGCAGTACTTC
NA,TRBV28,TRBJ1-4,TRBD1,CASSWSTGVLFF,TGTGCCAGCAGTTGGTCGACAGGGGTGCTGTTTTTT
NA,TRBV7-2,TRBJ2-7,TRBD2,CASSLLGGGNYEQYF,TGTGCCAGCAGCTTACTCGGGGGGGGGAACTACGAGCAGTACTTC
NA,TRBV7-8,TRBJ2-2,TRBD2,CASSRRGVGGELFF,TGTGCCAGCAGCCGGCGGGGGGTTGGCGGGGAGCTGTTTTTT
once,TRBV7-9,TRBJ2-7,TRBD2,CASSPLGSGGAYEQYF,TGTGCCAGCAGCCCTTTAGGTAGCGGGGGGGCCTACGAGCAGTACTTC
NA,TRBV23-1,TRBJ2-1,NA,CASSRQVPYNEQFF,TGCGCCAGCTCCCGACAGGTTCCCTACAATGAGCAGTTCTTC
NA,TRBV2,TRBJ2-7,NA,CASRQTLASEQYF,TGTGCCAGCAGGCAGACCCTAGCAAGCGAGCAGTACTTC
NA,TRBV19,TRBJ1-2,TRBD1,CASTLEGLTGGDGYTF,TGTGCCAGTACCCTTGAGGGCCTGACAGGGGGAGATGGCTACACCTTC
NA,TRBV6-6,TRBJ1-1,NA,CASSYAFSRKNTEAFF,TGTGCCAGCAGTTATGCGTTTAGCCGGAAGAACACTGAAGCTTTCTTT
NA,TRBV2,TRBJ2-1,NA,CASGGANEQFF,TGTGCCAGCGGCGGGGCCAATGAGCAGTTCTTC
NA,TRBV6-1,TRBJ1-5,NA,CASRVQETQPQHF,TGTGCCAGCAGAGTACAAGAAACTCAGCCCCAGCATTTT